This passage covers 32 T cell receptor beta chains from one sample sequenced in a study of T cells expressing NK-cell markers. TCRdb reanalyzed the 5' RACE reads and collapses them to one entry per CDR3 protein, without DNA. There are some 450,000 distinct CDR3 sequences in the sample, with less than 7.5% held by the top ten. The sample taken for sequencing was blood T cells: a sorted CD56 or NKG2C T cell subset, CD4+ or CD8+ T cells, or bulk PBMC T cells (not recorded which). The receptors were sampled from a woman between 18 and 70 years old in good health.

This CDR3 reads CAISEGAEQETQYF. This chain uses TRBV10-3 with TRBJ2-5; TCRdb proposes TRBD1, but this gene call is untestable without DNA. The CDR3 runs to 14 residues. CDR1 and CDR2 (germline): ENHRY, SYGVKD.

The chain recombines TRBV9 with TRBJ2-3; TCRdb's D gene call, TRBD2, goes unchecked for lack of DNA. The CDR3 loop spans 15 amino acids. Germline assignment: CDR1 SGDLS and CDR2 YYNGEE. CDR3 loop: CASSARLESTDTQYF.

V usage is TRBV6-1 and J usage is TRBJ2-1; TCRdb proposes TRBD2, but this gene call is untestable without DNA. This CDR3 comprises 16 residues. Germline CDR1 MNHNS, CDR2 SASEGT. CDR3 protein: CASSRDYRDSYNEQFF.

J is TRBJ1-5 and V is TRBV18; lacking DNA, the TRBD1 call made by TCRdb goes unchecked. CDR3 length: 14 residues. CDR1 is KGHSH, CDR2 LQKENI, per germline. The CDR3 loop is CASSPDSGATAQHF.

The gene calls are TRBV29-1 and TRBJ1-1; TCRdb's assignment of TRBD1 cannot be checked, as there is no DNA. The germline V gene encodes CDR1 SQVTM and CDR2 ANQGSEA. This CDR3 has 14 amino acids. CDR3 amino acids: CSVDRGTANTEAFF.

CDR3 sequence: CASSSRQASADTQYF. V is TRBV7-2 and J is TRBJ2-3. The CDR3 sequence is 15 residues long. Germline V lookup: CDR1 SGHTA, CDR2 FQGNSA. The complete variable domain, with remaining parts taken from reference TRBV7-2 and TRBJ2-3, reads GAGVSQSPSNKVTEKGKDVELRCDPISGHTALYWYRQSLGQGLEFLIYFQGNSAPDKSGLPSDRFSAERTGGSVSTLTIQRTQQEDSAVYLCASSSRQASADTQYFGPGTRLTVL.

The chain couples TRBV7-8 to TRBJ1-4; with no DNA, the TCRdb D assignment of TRBD1 cannot be verified. Germline V CDR1 and CDR2: SGHVS, FQNEAQ. The CDR3 is 15 residues long. This chain's CDR3 is CASSLEWTGDEKLFF.

V and J are TRBV6-2 or TRBV6-3 and TRBJ1-6. The germline V gene has CDR1 MNHEY and CDR2 SVGEGT. The CDR3 contains 13 residues. This CDR3 reads CASSYDGISPLHF.

V and J are TRBV11-1 and TRBJ2-1; TCRdb outputs TRBD2, but without DNA this stays unchecked. The CDR3 has 16 amino acids. Germline CDR1 is SGHAT and CDR2 is FQDESV (reference sequence). This CDR3 is CASSPESLAEYNEQFF.

V is TRBV5-4 and J is TRBJ2-1; the D call of TRBD2 rests on TCRdb alone, since no DNA is present to check it. The CDR3 runs 17 residues. The germline gives CDR1 SGHNT, CDR2 YYREEE (reference sequence). CDR3 sequence: CASSLAGGPRGSNEQFF.

The chain is built from TRBV2 and TRBJ2-6; TCRdb returns TRBD1, unconfirmable since there is no DNA. The V gene's germline CDR1 is SNHLY and CDR2 FYNNEI. The CDR3 spans 16 residues. The CDR3 sequence is CASTLVRGGGANVLTF.

CDR3 protein: CASSLVSRSYNEQFF. The V gene is TRBV5-6, the J gene TRBJ2-1. This CDR3 contains 15 residues. Germline V gene data show CDR1 as SGHDT and CDR2 as YYEEEE.

The chain links TRBV6-1 to TRBJ2-2; TCRdb calls TRBD1, which cannot be checked without DNA. This CDR3 has 14 amino acids. Germline V lookup: CDR1 MNHNS, CDR2 SASEGT. CDR3 loop: CASKPGGDTGELFF.

CDR3 sequence reads: CASSQDEGADQYF. V gene TRBV4-1 combines with J gene TRBJ2-5; TCRdb lists TRBD1, though no DNA is available to test this call. This CDR3 contains 13 residues. Germline V gene sequence: CDR1 MGHRA, CDR2 YSYEKL.

The gene calls are TRBV7-8 and TRBJ2-2. The CDR3 consists of 14 residues. CDR1 and CDR2 (germline): SGHVS, FQNEAQ. The CDR3 loop reads CASSLVSRTGELFF.

The CDR3 region is CASTTRLGLAGQSSYNEQFF. V gene TRBV12-3 or TRBV12-4 combines with J gene TRBJ2-1; TCRdb selects TRBD2, and the lack of DNA leaves this call unchecked. The CDR3 loop spans 20 amino acids.

The chain's CDR3 is CASSFLAGAGEDTQYF. V gene TRBV5-6 combines with J gene TRBJ2-3; the D gene TCRdb calls, TRBD2, cannot be checked with no DNA. CDR1 and CDR2 from the germline V gene are SGHDT and YYEEEE. The CDR3 contains 16 residues.

CDR3: CASSVVGRANYGYTF. The chain couples TRBV9 to TRBJ1-2. This CDR3 is 15 amino acids long. Germline values: CDR1 SGDLS, CDR2 YYNGEE.

This chain connects TRBV7-2 to TRBJ1-1; TCRdb's assignment of TRBD1 cannot be checked, as there is no DNA. CDR1 SGHTA and CDR2 FQGNSA come from the germline V gene. CDR3 length: 15 amino acids. This CDR3 is CASSLASGGRTEAFF.

The CDR3 sequence is CASSSYRDHYGYTF. This rearrangement joins TRBV7-2 to TRBJ1-2; checking the TCRdb D call of TRBD1 is not possible without DNA. Germline CDR1 and CDR2: SGHTA and FQGNSA. The CDR3 spans 14 residues.

CDR3 residues: CASSVDSWGGTQYF. The V gene is TRBV9, the J gene TRBJ2-5. Germline loops: CDR1 SGDLS, CDR2 YYNGEE. CDR3 length equals 14 residues.

The chain recombines TRBV4-2 with TRBJ2-1. Germline values: CDR1 LGHNA, CDR2 YNFKEQ. This CDR3 has 13 residues. This chain's CDR3 is CASSQEVNNEQFF.

This chain uses TRBV3-1 with TRBJ1-4; TCRdb lists TRBD1, though no DNA is available to test this call. CDR3 length: 17 residues. From germline, CDR1 is LGHDT and CDR2 YNNKEL (reference sequence). The CDR3 sequence: CASSHTGKTAVNEKLFF.

The rearrangement joins TRBV7-9 to TRBJ1-1; without DNA, the TCRdb call of TRBD1 cannot be checked. The CDR3 is 16 amino acids. Looked up from germline, CDR1 is SEHNR and CDR2 is FQNEAQ (reference sequence). CDR3: CASKGDVQGAGSEAFF.

The chain employs TRBV5-1 and TRBJ2-3; with no DNA, the TCRdb D assignment of TRBD2 cannot be verified. The CDR3 has 18 amino acids. Germline lookup yields CDR1 SGHRS and CDR2 YFSETQ. The CDR3 sequence: CASSSVPGLAGDSDTQYF.

The V call is TRBV15, the J call TRBJ2-5; TCRdb's assignment of TRBD1 cannot be checked, as there is no DNA. Germline V gene sequence: CDR1 LNHNV, CDR2 YYDKDF (reference sequence). The CDR3 totals 13 residues. The chain's CDR3 is CATSWAAQETQYF.

The chain combines TRBV6-2 or TRBV6-3 with TRBJ2-7; TCRdb designates TRBD2, a call that cannot be tested without DNA. The germline CDR1 and CDR2 sequences are MNHEY and SVGEGT. There are 14 residues in the CDR3. This chain's CDR3 is CASRTSVSSYEQYF.

The CDR3 loop is CAIRDTRTGELFF. The J gene is TRBJ2-2, the V gene TRBV6-1; TCRdb outputs TRBD1, but without DNA this stays unchecked. Germline loops: CDR1 MNHNS, CDR2 SASEGT. The CDR3 sequence is 13 residues long.

The chain is built from TRBV30 and TRBJ1-1. The germline V gene encodes CDR1 GTSNPN and CDR2 SVGIG (reference sequence). The CDR3 is 13 amino acids. The CDR3 sequence is CAWSRSANTEAFF.

This chain links TRBV24-1 with TRBJ1-2. The CDR3 loop spans 12 amino acids. Per the germline V gene, CDR1 is KGHDR and CDR2 is SFDVKD. CDR3 region: CATSEPTYGYTF.

The chain carries TRBV20-1 and TRBJ1-2; TCRdb's assignment of TRBD1 cannot be checked, as there is no DNA. CDR1 DFQATT and CDR2 SNEGSKA come from the germline V gene (reference sequence). This CDR3 has 16 residues. The CDR3: CSASPPNDGPNYGYTF.

CDR3 sequence reads: CSARALGAGGEAFF. The rearrangement joins TRBV20-1 to TRBJ1-1; TCRdb proposes TRBD1, but this gene call is untestable without DNA. This CDR3 is built from 14 residues. CDR1 DFQATT and CDR2 SNEGSKA come from the germline V gene (reference sequence).